This passage covers 6 T cell receptor beta chains from one sample sequenced in a study of identical twins. From the 5' RACE reads, TCRdb called clonotypes with MiXCR, one entry per CDR3 protein. The data show some 96,000 distinct CDR3 sequences, about 6% seen once. Sequenced: memory T cells sorted from blood. These receptors originate from a woman in her fifties or sixties in good health.

In its sample, this clonotype was seen many times. The V and J genes are TRBV11-2 and TRBJ2-1, with D unclear. This CDR3 spans 15 amino acids. Trimming shortened V by 3 bases and J by 2 bases, and 11 bases separated the two germline ends. Germline CDR1 SGHAT, CDR2 FQNNGV. CDR3 sequence: CASSFAAGTYNEQFF. CDR3 bases: TGTGCCAGCAGCTTCGCGGCAGGTACCTACAATGAGCAGTTCTTC.

This clonotype was seen at least ten times. The chain couples TRBV2 to TRBJ2-1; 12 bases are shared with TRBD2. The junction had 10 bases not matched to a gene; V was cut back by 2 bases and J by 2 bases. The germline V gene encodes CDR1 SNHLY and CDR2 FYNNEI. The CDR3 is 19 residues long. CDR3 DNA: TGTGCCAGCAGTGAATACGGGACTAGCGGGCCCGGGGCCTACAATGAGCAGTTCTTC. As protein: CASSEYGTSGPGAYNEQFF. Variable domain in full (rest from reference TRBV2 and TRBJ2-1): EPEVTQTPSHQVTQMGQEVILRCVPISNHLYFYWYRQILGQKVEFLVSFYNNEISEKSEIFDDQFSVERPDGSNFTLKIRSTKLEDSAMYFCASSEYGTSGPGAYNEQFFGPGTRLTVL.

This clonotype has more than one count but fewer than ten. This rearrangement joins TRBV2 to TRBJ1-3; D possibly corresponds to TRBD1 (6 bases). Trimming shortened V by 8 bases and J by 3 bases, and 23 bases separated the two germline ends. CDR3 length: 17 amino acids. CDR1 and CDR2 (germline): SNHLY, FYNNEI. CDR3 sequence (DNA): TGTGCCAGCTTCCCATTAACCGGGGGGCAAAGTGGAAACACCATATATTTT. It specifies CASFPLTGGQSGNTIYF.

This clonotype was seen many times. The chain couples TRBV27 to TRBJ2-7; 10 bases are a match to TRBD2. V shed 6 bases, J shed 3 bases, and the junction held 5 bases outside the gene matches. From germline, CDR1 is MNHEY and CDR2 SMNVEV (reference sequence). The CDR3 runs to 14 residues. CDR3 in amino acids: CASRKREGFYEQYF. In DNA form, the CDR3 reads TGTGCCAGCAGGAAGCGGGAGGGCTTCTACGAGCAGTACTTC.

This clonotype was observed at least ten times. This chain uses TRBV7-9 with TRBJ2-3, with D maybe TRBD1 (5 bases). Trimming cost V 3 bases and J 3 bases, with 13 bases left between them. The germline V gene encodes CDR1 SEHNR and CDR2 FQNEAQ (reference sequence). This CDR3 spans 15 amino acids. The CDR3 nucleotides are TGTGCCAGCAGCTTTGCGTTACAGGCTACAGATACGCAGTATTTT. Its translation: CASSFALQATDTQYF.

The table lists this clonotype with a few counts. This chain connects TRBV6-6 to TRBJ2-3; D is ambiguous. The germline V gene encodes CDR1 MNHNY and CDR2 SVGAGI (reference sequence). The V gene lost 6 bases and the J gene lost 4 bases, with 8 bases spanning the gap. The CDR3 totals 12 residues. CDR3 nucleotides: TGTGCCAGCAGCCTCAGTGCAGATACGCAGTATTTT. It specifies CASSLSADTQYF.